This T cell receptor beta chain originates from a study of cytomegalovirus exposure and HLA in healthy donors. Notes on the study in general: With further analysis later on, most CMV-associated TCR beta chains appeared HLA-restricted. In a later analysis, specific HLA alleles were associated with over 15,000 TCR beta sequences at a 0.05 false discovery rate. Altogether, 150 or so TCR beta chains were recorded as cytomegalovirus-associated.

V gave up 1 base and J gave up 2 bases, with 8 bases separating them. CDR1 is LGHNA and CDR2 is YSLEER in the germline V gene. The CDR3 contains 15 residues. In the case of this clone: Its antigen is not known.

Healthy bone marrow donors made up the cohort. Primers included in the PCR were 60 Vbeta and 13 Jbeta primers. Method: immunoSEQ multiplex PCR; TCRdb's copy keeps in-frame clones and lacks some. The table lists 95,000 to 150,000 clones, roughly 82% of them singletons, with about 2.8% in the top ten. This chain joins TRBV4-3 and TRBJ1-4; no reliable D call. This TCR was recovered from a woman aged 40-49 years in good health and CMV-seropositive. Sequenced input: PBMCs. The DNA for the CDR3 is TGCGCCAGCAGCCAAGCCCGGGTGACTAATGAAAAACTGTTTTTT. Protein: CASSQARVTNEKLFF.